This T cell receptor beta chain was observed in a study of breast tumors, draining lymph nodes, adjacent tissues. Study-level points and caveats: Tumors had less TCR diversity than lymph nodes, more than nontumor tissue. Luminal-like breast cancer showed significantly higher tumor–nontumor repertoire similarity than basal-like. Data only fit, rather than demonstrated, lymph node origin of most tumor T cells.

This clonotype appeared many times. The target antigen is unknown. TCRdb ran MiXCR on the multiplex PCR reads and lists one entry per CDR3 protein. The data show about 130,000 distinct CDR3 sequences, 20% to 25% seen once. V was clipped by 5 bases and J by 5 bases, with 15 bases between them. The V gene's germline CDR1 is SGHTA and CDR2 FQGTGA. The CDR3 spans 15 residues. Breast cancer patients provided tissue from their axillary draining lymph nodes. V is TRBV7-3 and J is TRBJ2-2; D is possibly TRBD2 (5 bases). Sequencing was done on a sample of axillary lymph node tissue. The clonotype was recovered from a female donor with breast cancer. Some clones in this sample may be carry-over from other donors' samples. CDR3 DNA sequence: TGTGCCAGCAGCCCCATGGCTAGCCCAACCGGGGAGCTGTTTTTT. It is translated as CASSPMASPTGELFF.